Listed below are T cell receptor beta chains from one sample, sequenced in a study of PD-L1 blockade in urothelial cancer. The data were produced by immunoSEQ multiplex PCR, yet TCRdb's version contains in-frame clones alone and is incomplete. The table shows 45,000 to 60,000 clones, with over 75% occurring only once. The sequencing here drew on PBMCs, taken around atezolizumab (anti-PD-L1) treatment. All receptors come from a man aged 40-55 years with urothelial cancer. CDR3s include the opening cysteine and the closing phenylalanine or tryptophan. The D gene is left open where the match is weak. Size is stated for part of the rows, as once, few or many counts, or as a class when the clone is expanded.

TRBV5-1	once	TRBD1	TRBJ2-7	CASSLSGGYYEQYF	TGCGCCAGCAGCTTATCAGGGGGATACTACGAGCAGTACTTC
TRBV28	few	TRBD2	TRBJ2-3	CASRRGWGGDTQYF	TGTGCCAGCAGACGGGGATGGGGGGGAGATACGCAGTATTTT
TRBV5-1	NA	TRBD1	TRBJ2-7	CASSLRQGGAYEQYF	TGCGCCAGCAGCTTGAGACAGGGCGGTGCCTACGAGCAGTACTTC
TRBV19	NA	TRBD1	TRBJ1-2	CASSPRTGYGYTF	TGTGCCAGTAGTCCGCGGACAGGGTATGGCTACACCTTC
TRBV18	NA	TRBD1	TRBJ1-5	CASSPGTGSNQPQHF	TGTGCCAGCTCACCGGGGACAGGGAGCAATCAGCCCCAGCATTTT
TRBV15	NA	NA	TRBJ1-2	CATSRGAGSRYYGYTF	TGTGCCACCAGCAGAGGGGCAGGAAGTAGGTACTATGGCTACACCTTC
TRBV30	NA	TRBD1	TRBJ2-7	CAIQGADSLREQYF	TGTGCCATACAGGGGGCGGATTCCTTACGCGAGCAGTACTTC
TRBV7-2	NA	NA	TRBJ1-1	CASSFKIHPGNTEAFF	TGTGCCAGCAGCTTTAAAATCCATCCGGGGAACACTGAAGCTTTCTTT
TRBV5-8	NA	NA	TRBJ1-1	CASSLFTNTEAFF	TGTGCCAGCAGCTTGTTTACAAACACTGAAGCTTTCTTT
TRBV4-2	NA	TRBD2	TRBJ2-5	CASSQETSGQETQYF	TGTGCCAGCAGCCAGGAGACTAGCGGTCAAGAGACCCAGTACTTC
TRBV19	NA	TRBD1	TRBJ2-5	CASTDRDRGGETQYF	TGTGCCAGTACCGACCGGGACAGGGGAGGGGAGACCCAGTACTTC
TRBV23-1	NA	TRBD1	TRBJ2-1	CASSQSPGQANYNEQFF	TGCGCCAGCAGTCAATCCCCGGGACAGGCAAATTACAATGAGCAGTTCTTC
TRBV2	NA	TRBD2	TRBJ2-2	CASSPGTSVYGAELFF	TGTGCCAGCAGCCCCGGGACTAGCGTCTATGGGGCGGAGCTGTTTTTT
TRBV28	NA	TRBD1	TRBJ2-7	CASSYLGTGLEQYF	TGTGCCAGCAGTTACTTGGGGACAGGGCTTGAGCAGTACTTC
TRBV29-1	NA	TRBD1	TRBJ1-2	CSPRRDRSSGGYTF	TGCAGCCCCCGCCGGGACAGGTCATCTGGTGGCTACACCTTC
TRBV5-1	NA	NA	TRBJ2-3	CASSLGGFPGGTDTQYF	TGCGCCAGCAGCTTGGGCGGTTTCCCGGGGGGCACAGATACGCAGTATTTT
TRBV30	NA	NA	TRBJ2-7	CAWSIAGRYEQYF	TGTGCCTGGAGTATCGCAGGGAGGTACGAGCAGTACTTC
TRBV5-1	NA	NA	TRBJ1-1	CATRLEILKEAFF	TGCGCCACGCGGTTAGAGATTCTCAAGGAAGCTTTCTTT
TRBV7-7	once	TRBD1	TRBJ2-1	CASSFGQGNEQFF	TGTGCTAGCAGTTTTGGACAGGGCAATGAGCAGTTCTTC
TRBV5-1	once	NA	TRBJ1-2	CASKTGGSDGYTF	TGCGCCAGCAAGACGGGGGGCTCTGATGGCTACACCTTC
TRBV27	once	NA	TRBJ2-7	CASSKTRRDEQYF	TGTGCCAGCTCCAAGACTAGGCGGGACGAGCAGTACTTC
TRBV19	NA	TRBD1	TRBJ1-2	CASSVDRVYGYTF	TGTGCCAGTAGTGTAGACAGGGTCTATGGCTACACCTTC
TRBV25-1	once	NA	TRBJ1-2	CASSGVSYGYTF	TGTGCCAGCAGTGGCGTAAGCTATGGCTACACCTTC
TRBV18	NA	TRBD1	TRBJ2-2	CASSPQGASDTGELFF	TGTGCCAGCTCACCACAGGGGGCCTCGGACACCGGGGAGCTGTTTTTT
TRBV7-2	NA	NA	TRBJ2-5	CASSLDGSGSGTQYF	TGTGCCAGCAGCTTAGACGGGAGCGGGTCCGGGACCCAGTACTTC
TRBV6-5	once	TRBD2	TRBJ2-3	CASMGGSSTDTQYF	TGTGCCAGCATGGGGGGGAGTTCCACAGATACGCAGTATTTT
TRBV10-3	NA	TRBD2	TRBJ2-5	CAISETIAGVNKETQYF	TGTGCCATCAGCGAGACTATAGCGGGAGTCAACAAAGAGACCCAGTACTTC
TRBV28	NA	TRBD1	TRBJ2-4	CASRRTGQNIQYF	TGTGCCAGCAGGCGGACAGGGCAAAACATTCAGTACTTC
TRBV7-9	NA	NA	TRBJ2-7	CASSSWLATHEQYF	TGTGCCAGCAGCTCCTGGCTAGCGACTCACGAGCAGTACTTC
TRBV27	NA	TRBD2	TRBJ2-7	CASSSPSGTSGRRWEQYF	TGTGCCAGCAGTTCACCTTCCGGGACTAGCGGGAGGAGGTGGGAGCAGTACTTC
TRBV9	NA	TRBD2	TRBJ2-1	CASSVRTSGYNEQFF	TGTGCCAGCAGCGTACGGACTAGCGGATACAATGAGCAGTTCTTC
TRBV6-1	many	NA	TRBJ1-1	CASRGGSPNTEAFF	TGTGCCAGTCGAGGGGGAAGTCCGAACACTGAAGCTTTCTTT
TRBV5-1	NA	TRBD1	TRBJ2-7	CASSSGTGLEQYF	TGCGCCAGCAGCTCCGGGACAGGTCTAGAGCAGTACTTC
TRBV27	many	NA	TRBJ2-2	CASSSASRGIPSAGELFF	TGTGCCAGCAGCTCCGCCTCGAGGGGGATTCCCTCGGCCGGGGAGCTGTTTTTT
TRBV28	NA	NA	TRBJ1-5	CASSLPPGYSNQPQHF	TGTGCCAGCAGCCTCCCCCCAGGTTATAGCAATCAGCCCCAGCATTTT
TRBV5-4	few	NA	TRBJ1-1	CASSLDSYTEAFF	TGTGCCAGCAGCTTGGACAGCTACACTGAAGCTTTCTTT
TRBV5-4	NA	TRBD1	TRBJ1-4	CASSLKTGVRNEKLFF	TGTGCCAGCAGCTTAAAAACAGGGGTACGGAATGAAAAACTGTTTTTT
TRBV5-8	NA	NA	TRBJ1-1	CASSLGGNTEAFF	TGTGCCAGCAGCTTGGGCGGGAACACTGAAGCTTTCTTT
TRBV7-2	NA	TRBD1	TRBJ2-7	CASSLDRASYEQYF	TGTGCCAGCAGTTTAGACAGGGCATCCTACGAGCAGTACTTC
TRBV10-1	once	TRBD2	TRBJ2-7	CASSEVGGEQYF	TGCGCCAGCAGTGAAGTGGGAGGGGAGCAGTACTTC
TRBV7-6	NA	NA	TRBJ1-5	CASSSLTGVLKVDWNQPQHF	TGTGCCAGCAGCTCCCTCACAGGAGTTCTAAAGGTAGATTGGAATCAGCCCCAGCATTTT
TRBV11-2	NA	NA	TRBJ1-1	CASSSGTLNTEAFF	TGTGCCAGCAGCTCTGGGACACTGAACACTGAAGCTTTCTTT
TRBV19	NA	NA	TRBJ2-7	CASSIERLGEQYF	TGTGCCAGTAGTATAGAACGACTTGGGGAGCAGTACTTC
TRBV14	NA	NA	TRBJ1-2	CASSPSPNYGYTF	TGTGCCAGCAGCCCGAGCCCTAACTATGGCTACACCTTC
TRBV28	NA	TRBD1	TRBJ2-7	CASSLPPQGAPSYEQYF	TGTGCCAGCAGTTTACCCCCACAGGGGGCACCCTCCTACGAGCAGTACTTC
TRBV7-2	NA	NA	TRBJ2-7	CASSQGQGSAYEQYF	TGTGCCAGCAGCCAGGGGCAGGGTTCGGCCTACGAGCAGTACTTC
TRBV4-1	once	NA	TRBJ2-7	CASSQVPVITYEQYF	TGCGCCAGCAGCCAAGTCCCGGTCATCACCTACGAGCAGTACTTC
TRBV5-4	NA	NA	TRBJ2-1	CASSLGGPASYNEQFF	TGTGCCAGCAGCTTGGGCGGGCCTGCATCCTACAATGAGCAGTTCTTC
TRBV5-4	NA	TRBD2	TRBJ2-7	CASSLAGGSYEQYF	TGTGCCAGCAGCTTGGCGGGAGGTTCCTACGAGCAGTACTTC
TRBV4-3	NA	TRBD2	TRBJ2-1	CASSQGLAVVNEQFF	TGCGCCAGCAGCCAGGGACTAGCGGTCGTGAATGAGCAGTTCTTC
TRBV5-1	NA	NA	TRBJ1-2	CASSFRDTNDGYTF	TGCGCCAGCAGCTTCCGGGACACTAACGATGGCTACACCTTC
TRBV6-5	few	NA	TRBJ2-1	CASSYGSGQPVYEQFF	TGTGCCAGCAGTTACGGTTCTGGGCAACCCGTATATGAGCAGTTCTTC
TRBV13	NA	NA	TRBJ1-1	CASSHGQNTEAFF	TGTGCCAGCAGCCACGGACAGAACACTGAAGCTTTCTTT
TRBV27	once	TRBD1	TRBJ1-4	CASSSDRTGGEKLFF	TGTGCCAGCAGTTCGGACAGGACAGGGGGGGAAAAACTGTTTTTT
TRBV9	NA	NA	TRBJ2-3	CASSVEEGGTDTQYF	TGTGCCAGCAGCGTAGAAGAGGGAGGCACAGATACGCAGTATTTT
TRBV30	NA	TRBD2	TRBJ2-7	CAWRGLAGIEQYF	TGTGCCTGGAGGGGACTAGCGGGGATCGAGCAGTACTTC
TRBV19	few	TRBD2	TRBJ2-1	CASSGGRVRAGGHEQFF	TGTGCCAGTAGTGGAGGCAGGGTTAGAGCGGGAGGACATGAGCAGTTCTTC
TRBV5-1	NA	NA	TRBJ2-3	CASSFLGGSTDTQYF	TGCGCCAGCAGCTTTTTGGGGGGTAGCACAGATACGCAGTATTTT
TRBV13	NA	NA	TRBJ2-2	CASSLVAGELFF	TGTGCCAGCAGCTTAGTAGCCGGGGAGCTGTTTTTT